One sample yielded the 32 T cell receptor beta chains listed below, sequenced in a study of shared clonotypes between healthy human individuals. Cells designated naive CD8 were CD45RO-negative and were positively selected for CCR7, with terminally differentiated effector memory CD45RA+ cells excluded. Sequencing used immunoSEQ multiplex PCR; TCRdb keeps in-frame clones, though not all of them. Seen here are about 580,000 clones, about 98% observed once, and the top ten hold 0.25% to 0.35%. The sample taken for sequencing was naive CD8+ T cells sorted from blood. The source is a man younger than 45 in good health.

The genes are TRBV2 and TRBJ2-6, with 7 bases identical to TRBD1. V lost 7 bases, J lost 0 bases, and 3 bases stayed unmatched. CDR3 length: 15 residues. Germline CDR1 is SNHLY and CDR2 is FYNNEI. The chain's CDR3 is CASNSGGSGANVLTF. In nucleotides, the CDR3 is TGTGCCAGCAATTCAGGGGGCTCTGGGGCCAACGTCCTGACTTTC. The full variable domain, rest sourced from reference TRBV2 and TRBJ2-6, is EPEVTQTPSHQVTQMGQEVILRCVPISNHLYFYWYRQILGQKVEFLVSFYNNEISEKSEIFDDQFSVERPDGSNFTLKIRSTKLEDSAMYFCASNSGGSGANVLTFGAGSRLTVL.

The genes are TRBV28 and TRBJ2-7; TRBD2 matches at 9 bases. This CDR3 spans 14 amino acids. Germline-derived CDR1 and CDR2 are MDHEN and SYDVKM. V lost 3 bases to trimming and J lost 2 bases; unmatched junction nucleotides: 2. CDR3 residues: CASSLASGTYEQYF. The CDR3 DNA follows: TGTGCCAGCAGTTTGGCTAGCGGGACCTACGAGCAGTACTTC.

The chain carries TRBV7-9 and TRBJ2-5, with no clear D. This CDR3 comprises 14 residues. With 2 bases removed from V and 1 base from J, the gap between germline ends came to 8 bases. Germline CDR1 is SEHNR and CDR2 is FQNEAQ (reference sequence). Here the CDR3 DNA reads TGTGCCAGCAGCTTACCGACCTCCCAAGAGACCCAGTACTTC. It encodes CASSLPTSQETQYF.

The gene calls are TRBV7-6 and TRBJ2-2; TRBD1 agrees at 9 bases. Germline lookup yields CDR1 SGHVS and CDR2 FNYEAQ. This CDR3 contains 16 residues. The V segment lost 5 bases and the J segment 6 bases; nucleotides outside the gene matches: 10. CDR3 coding DNA: TGTGCCAGCAGCCAAACATTGACAGGGGGTCCCGGGGAGCTGTTTTTT. It encodes CASSQTLTGGPGELFF.

The chain joins TRBV6-5 to TRBJ2-1; TRBD2 matches 9 bases. Germline-derived CDR1 and CDR2 are MNHEY and SVGAGI. The CDR3 sequence is 15 residues long. The J segment lost 3 bases and the V segment lost 3 bases, leaving 3 bases of the junction unmatched. The CDR3 DNA reads as TGTGCCAGCAGTTATGGCGGGAGGGACTACAATGAGCAGTTCTTC. Translated, it gives CASSYGGRDYNEQFF.

The chain employs TRBV10-3 and TRBJ2-2; D unresolved. V was clipped by 0 bases and J by 4 bases, with 12 bases between them. Germline V gene data show CDR1 as ENHRY and CDR2 as SYGVKD. This CDR3 comprises 16 residues. This chain's CDR3 is CAISESGDSGTGELFF. CDR3 bases: TGTGCCATCAGTGAGTCTGGGGATTCGGGCACCGGGGAGCTGTTTTTT.

The chain uses TRBV7-9 and TRBJ1-5; tentative D call: TRBD1 (5 bases). Trimming took 1 base from V and 0 from J, leaving 10 bases between them. The germline V gene encodes CDR1 SEHNR and CDR2 FQNEAQ (reference sequence). The CDR3 consists of 16 residues. CDR3 nucleotides: TGTGCCAGCAGCTTAGGGGGCCACGATAGCAATCAGCCCCAGCATTTT. Its translation is CASSLGGHDSNQPQHF. Variable domain in full (rest from reference TRBV7-9 and TRBJ1-5): DTGVSQNPRHKITKRGQNVTFRCDPISEHNRLYWYRQTLGQGPEFLTYFQNEAQLEKSRLLSDRFSAERPKGSFSTLEIQRTEQGDSAMYLCASSLGGHDSNQPQHFGDGTRLSIL.

The CDR3 nucleotides read TGTGCCAGCAGCGGGGGACTAGCTGAGAACACCGGGGAGCTGTTTTTT. It translates to CASSGGLAENTGELFF. This rearrangement joins TRBV9 to TRBJ2-2; 9 bases are a match to TRBD2. V lost 3 bases to trimming and J lost 1 base; unmatched junction nucleotides: 4. The germline gives CDR1 SGDLS, CDR2 YYNGEE. The CDR3 sequence is 16 residues long.

V is TRBV21-1 and J is TRBJ2-2; the table assigns TRBD2, which was not confirmed against the DNA. TRBV21-1 is annotated as a pseudogene. The CDR3 covers 24 residues. CDR3 in DNA: TGTGCCAGCAGCAAAGCCCCGGGACAGGGGGATGTGGGACTAGCGGGAGCCCGCGCCGGGGAGCTGTTTTTT. Protein sequence: CASSKAPGQGDVGLAGARAGELFF.

J is TRBJ2-2 and V is TRBV6-6; D possibly corresponds to TRBD2 (6 bases). CDR3 length: 13 amino acids. V lost 4 bases, J lost 5 bases, and 8 bases lay in between. In germline, CDR1 is MNHNY, CDR2 SVGAGI (reference sequence). The CDR3 reads CASSLGRTGELFF. In DNA, the CDR3 is TGTGCCAGCAGTTTGGGGAGGACCGGGGAGCTGTTTTTT.

The rearrangement uses TRBV5-1 and TRBJ2-5; D might be TRBD1 or TRBD2, each matching 5 bases. CDR1 is SGHRS, CDR2 YFSETQ, per germline. Trimming left V 1 base short and J 2 bases short, with 12 bases between. The CDR3 covers 15 residues. The CDR3 bases are TGCGCCAGCAGCTTGCTTCCGGGGCGGCAAGAGACCCAGTACTTC. Translation gives CASSLLPGRQETQYF.

The chain uses TRBV29-1 and TRBJ1-2; tentatively, D is TRBD1 (5 bases). CDR1 and CDR2 (germline): SQVTM, ANQGSEA. V was trimmed by 3 bases and J by 8 bases, leaving 10 bases between them. This CDR3 comprises 11 residues. This CDR3 is CSVDPGLGYTF. The CDR3 DNA sequence: TGCAGCGTTGATCCAGGGTTAGGCTACACCTTC.

The chain uses TRBV7-6 and TRBJ2-1; D not certain. This CDR3 is built from 17 residues. Per the germline V gene, CDR1 is SGHVS and CDR2 is FNYEAQ. V lost 4 bases and J 4 bases, leaving 20 bases between the germline ends. DNA of the CDR3: TGTGCCAGCAGCTATCTTATCACCAGGACGGGTTACAATGAGCAGTTCTTC. This translates into CASSYLITRTGYNEQFF.

J is TRBJ2-1 and V is TRBV4-3, with TRBD2 as a possible D gene (6 bases). This CDR3 is built from 14 residues. Germline V CDR1 and CDR2: LGHNA, YSLEER. Trimming took off 0 bases at V and 5 bases at J, with 8 bases between the two ends. CDR3: CASSQETSNNEQFF. CDR3 coding DNA: TGCGCCAGCAGCCAAGAGACTAGTAACAATGAGCAGTTCTTC.

This chain links TRBV27 with TRBJ2-3; 10 nucleotides match TRBD2. J lost 0 bases, V lost 6 bases, and 3 bases had no gene match. Germline-derived CDR1 and CDR2 are MNHEY and SMNVEV (reference sequence). This CDR3 is 15 amino acids long. This CDR3 reads CASSVGLASTDTQYF. The CDR3 DNA reads as TGTGCCAGCAGCGTGGGACTAGCGAGCACAGATACGCAGTATTTT.

This clone appeared once. The chain links TRBV5-5 to TRBJ1-2, with TRBD1 as a possible D gene (6 bases). With 5 bases removed from V and 7 bases from J, the gap between germline ends came to 21 bases. CDR3 length: 15 amino acids. CDR1 and CDR2 (germline): SGHKS, YYEKEE (reference sequence). CDR3 region: CASRPDRPFDGGYTF. The CDR3 DNA reads as TGTGCCAGCAGGCCAGACAGGCCCTTTGATGGTGGCTACACCTTC.

The chain employs TRBV7-9 and TRBJ2-7; 8 nucleotides agree with TRBD2. The ends lost 5 bases at V and 3 bases at J; junction bases unmatched: 9. The CDR3 is 15 amino acids. Germline loops: CDR1 SEHNR, CDR2 FQNEAQ (reference sequence). CDR3 protein: CASSDPGLGHYEQYF. DNA of the CDR3: TGTGCCAGCAGCGACCCGGGACTAGGCCACTACGAGCAGTACTTC.

CDR3 region: CASSLARESDTGELFF. The CDR3, as DNA: TGCGCCAGCAGCTTAGCTCGGGAGAGTGACACCGGGGAGCTGTTTTTT. The gene calls are TRBV5-1 and TRBJ2-2, with D maybe TRBD2 (6 bases). The ends were cut back, 2 bases at V and 3 bases at J, with 14 bases in the middle. Germline CDR1 reads SGHRS; CDR2 reads YFSETQ. This CDR3 is built from 16 residues.

This clone was detected only once. The chain recombines TRBV19 with TRBJ1-1; D call uncertain. CDR1 and CDR2 (germline): LNHDA, SQIVND (reference sequence). Deletions cut 3 bases from V and 6 bases from J, with 17 bases between. CDR3 length: 15 amino acids. The CDR3 reads CASSIGWGDQAEAFF. The CDR3 region has the DNA TGTGCCAGTAGTATTGGGTGGGGTGATCAGGCTGAAGCTTTCTTT.

The CDR3 loop reads CASSLGGARQPQHF. CDR3 sequence (DNA): TGTGCCAGCAGTTTAGGGGGGGCCAGGCAGCCCCAGCATTTT. This chain connects TRBV27 to TRBJ1-5; a possible D gene is TRBD1 (6 bases). This CDR3 has 14 residues. The germline V gene has CDR1 MNHEY and CDR2 SMNVEV (reference sequence). Trimming removed 2 bases at V and 7 bases at J, with 12 bases between.

The rearrangement links TRBV4-3 to TRBJ1-4, with 7 bases fitting TRBD1. This CDR3 spans 14 amino acids. V lost 5 bases and J lost 3; bases outside the gene matches: 3. The V gene's germline CDR1 is LGHNA and CDR2 YSLEER. This CDR3 reads CASSLGQPNEKLFF. The CDR3 nucleotides are TGCGCCAGCAGCTTGGGACAGCCTAATGAAAAACTGTTTTTT.

The CDR3 region is CATSLAAAYEQYF. CDR3 coding DNA: TGTGCCACCAGCCTGGCGGCGGCCTACGAGCAGTACTTC. This rearrangement joins TRBV15 to TRBJ2-7; D unresolved. Trimming took off 5 bases at V and 2 bases at J, with 10 bases between the two ends. Germline V gene data show CDR1 as LNHNV and CDR2 as YYDKDF (reference sequence). The CDR3 is 13 residues long.

The rearrangement links TRBV25-1 to TRBJ1-1, with D uncertain. This CDR3 is built from 11 residues. CDR1 and CDR2 from the germline V gene are MGHDK and SYGVNS. V was trimmed by 1 base and J by 6 bases, leaving 3 bases between them. The chain's CDR3 is CASSEFAEAFF. DNA of the CDR3: TGTGCCAGCAGTGAATTCGCTGAAGCTTTCTTT.

This clone was observed a single time. The gene calls are TRBV27 and TRBJ2-2; TRBD1 matches at 9 bases. Unmatched junction bases numbered 7, after V lost 4 bases and J lost 4 bases. This CDR3 contains 16 residues. Germline loops: CDR1 MNHEY, CDR2 SMNVEV (reference sequence). The DNA for the CDR3 is TGTGCCAGCAGTTCGGGGAGGACAGGGGCCACCGGGGAGCTGTTTTTT. Residues: CASSSGRTGATGELFF.

V usage is TRBV7-2 and J usage is TRBJ2-2; D not resolved. Deletions cut 5 bases from V and 5 bases from J, with 18 bases between. CDR1 and CDR2 from the germline V gene are SGHTA and FQGNSA. CDR3 length: 16 amino acids. The CDR3 loop reads CASSPLGIRRTGELFF. The DNA for the CDR3 is TGTGCCAGCAGCCCACTGGGGATCCGCAGGACCGGGGAGCTGTTTTTT. Using reference TRBV7-2 and TRBJ2-2 for the parts outside the CDR3, the full variable domain is GAGVSQSPSNKVTEKGKDVELRCDPISGHTALYWYRQSLGQGLEFLIYFQGNSAPDKSGLPSDRFSAERTGGSVSTLTIQRTQQEDSAVYLCASSPLGIRRTGELFFGEGSRLTVL.

This chain connects TRBV5-1 to TRBJ2-7; TRBD2 might be the D (6 bases). The CDR3 loop spans 16 amino acids. Per germline, CDR1 SGHRS and CDR2 YFSETQ. V lost 0 bases, J lost 0 bases, and 13 bases lay in between. CDR3: CASSLAVSGYSYEQYF. CDR3 nucleotide sequence: TGCGCCAGCAGCTTGGCTGTTAGCGGATACTCCTACGAGCAGTACTTC.

This rearrangement joins TRBV18 to TRBJ2-1, with D possibly being TRBD1 (6 bases). Per germline, CDR1 KGHSH and CDR2 LQKENI. Trimming pared 2 bases from V and 3 bases from J, leaving 11 bases between. CDR3 length: 15 amino acids. The CDR3 here is CASSPEDRYYNEQFF. The CDR3 DNA reads as TGTGCCAGCTCACCAGAAGACAGGTACTACAATGAGCAGTTCTTC.

V and J are TRBV6-5 and TRBJ1-2, with D perhaps TRBD1 (6 bases). This CDR3 comprises 14 residues. Germline lookup yields CDR1 MNHEY and CDR2 SVGAGI. V shed 5 bases and J shed 2 bases, with 12 bases lying between them. CDR3 region: CASSQSGQNYGYTF. The CDR3, as DNA: TGTGCCAGCAGTCAATCTGGACAGAACTATGGCTACACCTTC.

The count of this clone is one. The rearrangement links TRBV28 to TRBJ1-5; D remains unclear. Germline V lookup: CDR1 MDHEN, CDR2 SYDVKM. V was cut by 5 bases and J by 7 bases, with 6 bases left in between. The CDR3 totals 11 residues. CDR3 coding DNA: TGTGCCAGCAGTAGCGTCCAGCCCCAGCATTTT. Translation gives CASSSVQPQHF. The full variable domain, completed using reference TRBV28 and TRBJ1-5, is DVKVTQSSRYLVKRTGEKVFLECVQDMDHENMFWYRQDPGLGLRLIYFSYDVKMKEKGDIPEGYSVSREKKERFSLILESASTNQTSMYLCASSSVQPQHFGDGTRLSIL.

The V and J genes are TRBV10-3 and TRBJ2-7, with 9 positions matching TRBD1. Looked up from germline, CDR1 is ENHRY and CDR2 is SYGVKD. V trimming: 3 bases; J trimming: 2 bases; junction bases outside the gene matches: 11. This CDR3 has 17 residues. The CDR3 loop reads CAISDRDRERSAYEQYF. In nucleotides, the CDR3 is TGTGCCATCAGTGACCGGGACAGGGAGCGATCCGCCTACGAGCAGTACTTC.

To note about this clone: The same CDR3 is also encoded by other DNA sequences in this sample. The genes are TRBV28 and TRBJ2-7; 10 bases fit TRBD2. The CDR3 totals 15 residues. In germline, CDR1 is MDHEN, CDR2 SYDVKM. V lost 4 bases, J lost 1 base, and 4 bases stayed unmatched. The CDR3 nucleotides are TGTGCCAGCAGTTCCCGGACTAGCGGATCCTACGAGCAGTACTTC. This codes for CASSSRTSGSYEQYF.

This clone appeared a single time. The V call is TRBV7-2, the J call TRBJ2-3; D ambiguous. This CDR3 is 13 amino acids long. With 5 bases removed from V and 8 bases from J, the gap between germline ends came to 14 bases. Per the germline V gene, CDR1 is SGHTA and CDR2 is FQGNSA. The CDR3 DNA reads as TGTGCCAGCAGCGTTATTGGGCCAAGTACGCAGTATTTT. Encoded protein: CASSVIGPSTQYF.